Following are 5 T cell receptor beta chains from one sample sequenced in a study of blood T cells in healthy people across ages (dated by TCRdb to about 2015). To prepare the library, 5' RACE was applied. Sequencer: Illumina HiSeq 2500. A second PCR of about 6 to 12 cycles was run with a J-beta primer mix and a sample-barcoded 5' primer. TCRdb cleaned the public reads at Q25 with fastp, built clones with MiXCR and kept in-frame beta chains. Merged by CDR3 protein, the rows form single entries marked with the most common genes and DNA. The sample records about 900,000 distinct CDR3 sequences, roughly 43% of which are singletons. Roughly 12% of the sample is in the top ten clones. Sequenced input: blood. All receptors come from a man aged 30 to 39 in good health.

The chain recombines TRBV3-1 with TRBJ2-1; D is perhaps TRBD1 (6 bases). CDR1 is LGHDT and CDR2 is YNNKEL in the germline V gene (reference sequence). With 0 bases removed from V and 0 bases from J, the gap between germline ends came to 15 bases. This CDR3 is built from 18 residues. The CDR3: CASSQDRGRPGSYNEQFF. CDR3 nucleotides: TGTGCCAGCAGCCAAGACAGGGGTCGCCCAGGCTCCTACAATGAGCAGTTCTTC.

V is TRBV7-8 and J is TRBJ2-4, with D maybe TRBD1 (5 bases). The end of the DNA fits TRBJ2-7 better, so the J call may be wrong. CDR1 and CDR2 (germline): SGHVS, FQNEAQ. This CDR3 spans 17 amino acids. The CDR3 loop reads CASSLFGAGANSYEQYF. The CDR3 nucleotides read TGTGCCAGCAGCTTATTTGGGGCAGGCGCTAACTCCTACGAGCAGTACTTC.

This clonotype was detected only a few times. The chain joins TRBV20-1 to TRBJ1-1; 7 positions agree with TRBD1. Germline CDR1 is DFQATT and CDR2 is SNEGSKA (reference sequence). V lost 7 bases, J lost 3 bases, and 14 bases stayed unmatched. This CDR3 spans 15 amino acids. The CDR3 DNA follows: TGCAGTGTCCCGAGTAGGGGGCTGGTGGACACTGAAGCTTTCTTT. Protein product: CSVPSRGLVDTEAFF.

The V call is TRBV18, the J call TRBJ2-7; 10 nucleotides match TRBD2. The trim removed 0 bases at V and 2 bases at J, leaving 4 bases unmatched. The CDR3 length is 16 residues. In germline, CDR1 is KGHSH, CDR2 LQKENI. The CDR3 sequence: CASSPPPGLAPYEQYF. Written as DNA, the CDR3 is TGTGCCAGCTCACCACCTCCGGGACTAGCGCCCTACGAGCAGTACTTC.

There are a few counts of this clonotype. CDR3 in DNA: TGTGCCAGCAGCTTGTTTGGGACAGGGGGATATGGCTACACCTTC. This sequence encodes CASSLFGTGGYGYTF. The chain carries TRBV5-4 and TRBJ1-2, with 11 bases lining up with TRBD1. The V and J ends lost 1 base and 5 bases, in that order; junction bases with no gene match: 4. The CDR3 totals 15 residues. Per the germline V gene, CDR1 is SGHNT and CDR2 is YYREEE (reference sequence). Using reference TRBV5-4 and TRBJ1-2 for the parts outside the CDR3, the full variable domain is ETGVTQSPTHLIKTRGQQVTLRCSSQSGHNTVSWYQQALGQGPQFIFQYYREEENGRGNFPPRFSGLQFPNYSSELNVNALELDDSALYLCASSLFGTGGYGYTFGSGTRLTVV.